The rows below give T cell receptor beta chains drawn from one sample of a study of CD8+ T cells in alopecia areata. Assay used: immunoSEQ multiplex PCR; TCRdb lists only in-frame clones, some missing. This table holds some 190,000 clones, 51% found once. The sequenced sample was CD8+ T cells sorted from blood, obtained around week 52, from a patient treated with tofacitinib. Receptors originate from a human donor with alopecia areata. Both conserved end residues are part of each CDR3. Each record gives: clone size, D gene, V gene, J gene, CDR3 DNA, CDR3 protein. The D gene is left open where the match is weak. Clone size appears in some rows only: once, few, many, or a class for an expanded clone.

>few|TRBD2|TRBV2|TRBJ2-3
TGTGCCAGCAGGGTGACTAGCGGGGGGGCAGATACGCAGTATTTT
CASRVTSGGADTQYF
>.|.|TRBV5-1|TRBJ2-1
TGCGCCAGCAGCTCGGATGGAGCCTCCTACAATGAGCAGTTCTTC
CASSSDGASYNEQFF
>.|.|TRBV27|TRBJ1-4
TGTGCCAGCAGTTTCGGGAGGGGGATTGAAAAACTGTTTTTT
CASSFGRGIEKLFF
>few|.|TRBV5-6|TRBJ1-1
TGTGCCAGCAGCGCGGACAGCAACACTGAAGCTTTCTTT
CASSADSNTEAFF
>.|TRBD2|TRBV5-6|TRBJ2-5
TGTGCCAGCAGCGACATACTAGCGGGGGGCCTTCTTGGGACCCAGTACTTC
CASSDILAGGLLGTQYF
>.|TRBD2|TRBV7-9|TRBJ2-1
TGTGCCAGCAGGATCGGAGGCGGGGGGGCCAGCAATGAGCAGTTCTTC
CASRIGGGGASNEQFF
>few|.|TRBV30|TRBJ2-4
TGTGCCTGGAGTGTAGGGGCGGTAGCCAAAAACATTCAGTACTTC
CAWSVGAVAKNIQYF
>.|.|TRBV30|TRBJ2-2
TGTGCCTGGAGTGTCTCCAGTTACACCGGGGAGCTGTTTTTT
CAWSVSSYTGELFF
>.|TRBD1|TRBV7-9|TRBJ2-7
TGTGCCACCCTGGGACAGGGGGCCCACGAGCAGTACTTC
CATLGQGAHEQYF
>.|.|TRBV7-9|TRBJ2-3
TGTGCCAGCAGCTTGACAGATACGCAGTATTTT
CASSLTDTQYF
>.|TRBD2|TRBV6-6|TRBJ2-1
TGTGCCAGTTTACTAGCGGGGGACTCGGGGGAGCAGTTCTTC
CASLLAGDSGEQFF
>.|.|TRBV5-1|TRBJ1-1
TGCGCCAGCCCGCCCCACATCCACACTGAAGCTTTCTTT
CASPPHIHTEAFF
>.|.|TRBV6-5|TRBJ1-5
TGTGCCAGCAGAGATTCAGGGTATAGCAATCAGCCCCAGCATTTT
CASRDSGYSNQPQHF
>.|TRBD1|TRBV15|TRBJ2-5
TGTGCCACCAGCAGAGATCTCGGACAGGGGTACTTC
CATSRDLGQGYF
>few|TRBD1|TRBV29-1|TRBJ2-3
TGCAGCGTTGGACAGGGTAGCACAGATACGCAGTATTTT
CSVGQGSTDTQYF
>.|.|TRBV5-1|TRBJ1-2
TGCGCCAGCAGCTTGACAGGCTCCTATGGCTACACCTTC
CASSLTGSYGYTF
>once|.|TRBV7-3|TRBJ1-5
TGTGCCAGCAGCCAAGAGCCAGGGATCAATCAGCCCCAGCATTTT
CASSQEPGINQPQHF
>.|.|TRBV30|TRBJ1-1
TGTGCCTGGAGTGTAATTGGGACTGAAGCTTTCTTT
CAWSVIGTEAFF
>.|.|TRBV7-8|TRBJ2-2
TGTGCCAGCAGTCTACGACTAGACCGCGGCGGGGAGCTGTTTTTT
CASSLRLDRGGELFF
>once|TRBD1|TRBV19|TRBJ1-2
TGTGCCAGTAGTCCCCGGGACAGCTCTAACTATGGCTACACCTTC
CASSPRDSSNYGYTF
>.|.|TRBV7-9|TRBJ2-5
TGTGCCAGCAGCTTAGGGACAGAAGAGACCCAGTACTTC
CASSLGTEETQYF
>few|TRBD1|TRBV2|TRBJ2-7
TGTGCCAGCAGTGAGTGGCAGGGGGTCTACGAGCAGTACTTC
CASSEWQGVYEQYF
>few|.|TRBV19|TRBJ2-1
TGTGCCAGTAGCATGGGGTATATTGAGCAGTTCTTC
CASSMGYIEQFF
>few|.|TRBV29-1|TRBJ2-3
TGCAGCGTTGAAGATTTGGAGCGGAGCACAGATACGCAGTATTTT
CSVEDLERSTDTQYF
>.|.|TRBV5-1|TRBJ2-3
TGCGCCAGCAGCCCCCTGAGTCGCACAGATACGCAGTATTTT
CASSPLSRTDTQYF
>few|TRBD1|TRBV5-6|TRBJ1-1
TGTGCCAGCAGCCTATGGACAGGGGGCGCGAACACTGAAGCTTTCTTT
CASSLWTGGANTEAFF
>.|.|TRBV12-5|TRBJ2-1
TGTGCTAGTGGTATGGGTTGGAATGAGCAGTTCTTC
CASGMGWNEQFF
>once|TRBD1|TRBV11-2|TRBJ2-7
TGTGCCAGCAGCTTTGATGCTCAGGGGGCTTTCTACGAGCAGTACTTC
CASSFDAQGAFYEQYF
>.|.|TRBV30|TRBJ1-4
TGTGCCTGGAGTTACAGAGAAACTAATGAAAAACTGTTTTTT
CAWSYRETNEKLFF
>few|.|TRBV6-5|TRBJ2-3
TGTGCCAGCAGCGTGAGTCAGGGAACAGATACGCAGTATTTT
CASSVSQGTDTQYF
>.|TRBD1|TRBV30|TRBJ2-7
TGTGCCTGGACGGGACAGGCTAACTACGAGCAGTACTTC
CAWTGQANYEQYF
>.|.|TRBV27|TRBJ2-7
TGTGCCAGCAGTTCCTCCACGGGCCACTACTCCTACGAGCAGTACTTC
CASSSSTGHYSYEQYF
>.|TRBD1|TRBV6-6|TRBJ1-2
TGTGCCAGCCTGAGGGGGCAGGGTGATGGCTACACCTTC
CASLRGQGDGYTF
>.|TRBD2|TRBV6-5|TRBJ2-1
TGTGCCAGCAGTTACAGGCGGGGGGGATACAATGAGCAGTTCTTC
CASSYRRGGYNEQFF
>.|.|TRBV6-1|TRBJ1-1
TGTGCCAGCAGTGAAGGCAGGAAGACTGAAGCTTTCTTT
CASSEGRKTEAFF
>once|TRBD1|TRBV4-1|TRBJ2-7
TGCGCCAGCAGCCTACGGACAGGCGGCTACGAGCAGTACTTC
CASSLRTGGYEQYF
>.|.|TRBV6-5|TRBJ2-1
TGTGCCAGCAGTTACCGAGAGAGCTCCTACAATGAGCAGTTCTTC
CASSYRESSYNEQFF
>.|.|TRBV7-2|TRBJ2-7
TGTGCCAGCAGCCCTGGGCGGGCAGGATTCGAGCAGTACTTC
CASSPGRAGFEQYF
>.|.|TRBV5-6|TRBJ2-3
TGTGCCAGCAGCTTGGCTAGCTCAGATACGCAGTATTTT
CASSLASSDTQYF
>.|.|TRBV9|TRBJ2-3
TGTGCCAGCAGCGTAGGGCAGGATACGCAGTATTTT
CASSVGQDTQYF
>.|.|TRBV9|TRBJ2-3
TGTGCCAGCAGCGTACGGGCGGGGACAGATACGCAGTATTTT
CASSVRAGTDTQYF
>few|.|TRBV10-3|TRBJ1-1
TGTGCCATCAGGAGGGAGAACACTGAAGCTTTCTTT
CAIRRENTEAFF
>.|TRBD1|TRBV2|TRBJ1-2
TGTGCCAGCAGTGGAAAAACAGGGGATGATTATGGCTACACCTTC
CASSGKTGDDYGYTF